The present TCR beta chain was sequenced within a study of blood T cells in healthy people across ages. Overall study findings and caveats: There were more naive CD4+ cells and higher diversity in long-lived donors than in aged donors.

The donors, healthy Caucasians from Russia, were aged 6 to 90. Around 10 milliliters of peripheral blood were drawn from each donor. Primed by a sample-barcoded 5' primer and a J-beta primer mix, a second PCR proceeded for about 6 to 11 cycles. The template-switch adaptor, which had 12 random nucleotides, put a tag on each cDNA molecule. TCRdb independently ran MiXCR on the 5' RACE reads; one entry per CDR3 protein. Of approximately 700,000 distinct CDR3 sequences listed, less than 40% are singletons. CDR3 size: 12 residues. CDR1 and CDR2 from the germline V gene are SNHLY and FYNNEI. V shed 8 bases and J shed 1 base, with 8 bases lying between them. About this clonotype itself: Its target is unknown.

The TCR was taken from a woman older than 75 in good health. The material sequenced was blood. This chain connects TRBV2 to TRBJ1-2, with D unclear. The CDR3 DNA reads TGTGCCAGCGGCAGCCTTAACTATGGCTACACCTTC. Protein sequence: CASGSLNYGYTF.